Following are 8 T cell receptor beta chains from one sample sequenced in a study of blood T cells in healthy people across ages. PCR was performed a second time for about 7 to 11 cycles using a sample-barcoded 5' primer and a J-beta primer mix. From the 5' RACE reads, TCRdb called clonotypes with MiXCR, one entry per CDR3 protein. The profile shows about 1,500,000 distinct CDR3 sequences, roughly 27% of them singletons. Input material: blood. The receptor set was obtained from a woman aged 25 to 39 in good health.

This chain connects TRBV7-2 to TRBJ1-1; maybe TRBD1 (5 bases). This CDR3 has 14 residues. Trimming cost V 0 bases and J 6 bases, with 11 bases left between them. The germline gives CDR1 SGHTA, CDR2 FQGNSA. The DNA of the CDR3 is TGTGCCAGCAGCTTAGCTGTCGGGGGGGCTGAAGCTTTCTTT. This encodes CASSLAVGGAEAFF.

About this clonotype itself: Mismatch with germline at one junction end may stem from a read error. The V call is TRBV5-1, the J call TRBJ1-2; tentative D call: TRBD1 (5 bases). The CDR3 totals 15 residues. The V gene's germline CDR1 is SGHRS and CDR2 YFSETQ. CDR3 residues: CAGSWEPTANYGYTF. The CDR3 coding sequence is TGCGCCGGCAGCTGGGAGCCGACAGCTAACTATGGCTACACCTTC.

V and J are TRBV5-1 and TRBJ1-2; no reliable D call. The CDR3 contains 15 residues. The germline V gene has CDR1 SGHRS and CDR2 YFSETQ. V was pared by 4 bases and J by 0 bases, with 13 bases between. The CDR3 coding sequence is TGCGCCAGCAGCGGTCGGGTGGAAGCTAACTATGGCTACACCTTC. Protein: CASSGRVEANYGYTF.

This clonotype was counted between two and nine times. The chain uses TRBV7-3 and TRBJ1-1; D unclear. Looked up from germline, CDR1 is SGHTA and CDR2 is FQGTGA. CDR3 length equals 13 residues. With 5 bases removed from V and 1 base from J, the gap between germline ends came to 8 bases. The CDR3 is CASSQHENTEAFF. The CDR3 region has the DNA TGTGCCAGCAGCCAACATGAGAACACTGAAGCTTTCTTT.

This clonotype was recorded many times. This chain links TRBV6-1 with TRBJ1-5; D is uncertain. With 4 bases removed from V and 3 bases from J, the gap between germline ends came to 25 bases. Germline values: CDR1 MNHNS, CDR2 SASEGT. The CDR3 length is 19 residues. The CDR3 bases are TGTGCCAGCAGTGCCTTCGGGTTGGGCGCCTTGTCTGCCAATCAGCCCCAGCATTTT. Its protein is CASSAFGLGALSANQPQHF.

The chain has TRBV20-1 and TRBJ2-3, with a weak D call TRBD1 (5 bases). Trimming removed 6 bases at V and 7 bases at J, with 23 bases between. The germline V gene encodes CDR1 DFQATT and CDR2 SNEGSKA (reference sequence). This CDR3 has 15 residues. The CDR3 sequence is CSAVPGAGPLNTQYF. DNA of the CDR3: TGCAGTGCCGTGCCTGGGGCTGGTCCTCTAAATACGCAGTATTTT.

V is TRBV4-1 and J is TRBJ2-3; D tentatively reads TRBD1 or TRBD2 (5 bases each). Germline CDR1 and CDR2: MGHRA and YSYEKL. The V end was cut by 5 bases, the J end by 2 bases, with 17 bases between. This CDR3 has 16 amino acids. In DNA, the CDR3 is TGCGCCAGCAGCGCCCAGGGTAGAGGGGCCACAGATACGCAGTATTTT. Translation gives CASSAQGRGATDTQYF.

The CDR3 loop reads CAWRFGEKAFF. Here the CDR3 DNA reads TGTGCCTGGAGGTTCGGGGAGAAAGCTTTCTTT. The chain employs TRBV30 and TRBJ1-1, with unresolved D. Trimming took off 3 bases at V and 9 bases at J, with 11 bases between the two ends. Germline lookup yields CDR1 GTSNPN and CDR2 SVGIG (reference sequence). CDR3 length: 11 residues.